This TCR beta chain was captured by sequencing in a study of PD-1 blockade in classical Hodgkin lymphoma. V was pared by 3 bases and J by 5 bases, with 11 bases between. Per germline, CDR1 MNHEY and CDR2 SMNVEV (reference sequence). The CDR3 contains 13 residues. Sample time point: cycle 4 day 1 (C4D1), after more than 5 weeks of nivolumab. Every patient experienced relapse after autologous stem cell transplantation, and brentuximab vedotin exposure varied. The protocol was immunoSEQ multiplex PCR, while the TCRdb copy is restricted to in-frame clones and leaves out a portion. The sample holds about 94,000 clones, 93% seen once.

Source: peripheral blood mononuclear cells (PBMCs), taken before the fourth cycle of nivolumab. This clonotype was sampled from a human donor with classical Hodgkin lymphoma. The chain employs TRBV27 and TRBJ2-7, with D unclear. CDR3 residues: CASSLESRDEQYF. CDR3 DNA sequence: TGTGCCAGCAGTTTGGAATCCCGCGACGAGCAGTACTTC.